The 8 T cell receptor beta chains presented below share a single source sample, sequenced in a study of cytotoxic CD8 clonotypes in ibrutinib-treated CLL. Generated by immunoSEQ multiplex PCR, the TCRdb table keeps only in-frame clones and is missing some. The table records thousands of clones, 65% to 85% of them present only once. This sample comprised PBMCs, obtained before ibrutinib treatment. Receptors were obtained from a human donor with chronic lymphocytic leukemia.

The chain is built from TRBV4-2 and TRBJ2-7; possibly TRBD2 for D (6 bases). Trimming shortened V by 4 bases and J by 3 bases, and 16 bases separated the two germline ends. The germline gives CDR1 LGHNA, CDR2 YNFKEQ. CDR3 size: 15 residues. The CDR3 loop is CASSPGSLGYYEQYF. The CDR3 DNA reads TGTGCCAGCAGCCCCGGGAGCTTGGGTTACTACGAGCAGTACTTC.

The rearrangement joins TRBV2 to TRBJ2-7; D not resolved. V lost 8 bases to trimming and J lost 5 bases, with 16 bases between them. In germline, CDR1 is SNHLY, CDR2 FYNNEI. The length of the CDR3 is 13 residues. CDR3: CASGIGMRDEQYF. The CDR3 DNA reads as TGTGCCAGCGGAATCGGCATGAGAGACGAGCAGTACTTC.

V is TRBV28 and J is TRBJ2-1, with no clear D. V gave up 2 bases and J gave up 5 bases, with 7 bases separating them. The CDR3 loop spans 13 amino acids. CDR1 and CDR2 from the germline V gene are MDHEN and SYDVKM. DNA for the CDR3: TGTGCCAGCAGTTTACGGCTCGACAATGAGCAGTTCTTC. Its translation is CASSLRLDNEQFF.

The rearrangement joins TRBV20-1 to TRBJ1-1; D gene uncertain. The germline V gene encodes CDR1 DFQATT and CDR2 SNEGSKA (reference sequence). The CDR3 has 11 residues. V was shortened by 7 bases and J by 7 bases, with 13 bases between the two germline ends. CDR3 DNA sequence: TGCAGTGAGACGGGGAACGGTGAAGCTTTCTTT. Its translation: CSETGNGEAFF.

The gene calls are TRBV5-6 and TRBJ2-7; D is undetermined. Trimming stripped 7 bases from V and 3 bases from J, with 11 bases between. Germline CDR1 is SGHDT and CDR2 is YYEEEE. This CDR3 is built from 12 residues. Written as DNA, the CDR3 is TGTGCCAGCTCCACGATGGGCTACGAGCAGTACTTC. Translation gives CASSTMGYEQYF. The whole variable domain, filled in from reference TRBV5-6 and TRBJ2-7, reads DAGVTQSPTHLIKTRGQQVTLRCSPKSGHDTVSWYQQALGQGPQFIFQYYEEEERQRGNFPDRFSGHQFPNYSSELNVNALLLGDSALYLCASSTMGYEQYFGPGTRLTVT.

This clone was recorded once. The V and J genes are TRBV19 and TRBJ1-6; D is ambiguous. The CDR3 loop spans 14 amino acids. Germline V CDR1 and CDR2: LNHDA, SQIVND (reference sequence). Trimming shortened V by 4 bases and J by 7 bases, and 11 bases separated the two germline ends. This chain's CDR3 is CASSNPGMNSPLHF. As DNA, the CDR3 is TGTGCCAGTAGTAATCCGGGGATGAATTCACCCCTCCACTTT.

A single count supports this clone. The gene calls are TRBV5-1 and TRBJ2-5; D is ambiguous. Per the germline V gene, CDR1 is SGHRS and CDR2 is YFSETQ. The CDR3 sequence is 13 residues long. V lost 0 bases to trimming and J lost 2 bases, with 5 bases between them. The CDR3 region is CASSLDNQETQYF. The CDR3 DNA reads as TGCGCCAGCAGCTTGGACAATCAAGAGACCCAGTACTTC.

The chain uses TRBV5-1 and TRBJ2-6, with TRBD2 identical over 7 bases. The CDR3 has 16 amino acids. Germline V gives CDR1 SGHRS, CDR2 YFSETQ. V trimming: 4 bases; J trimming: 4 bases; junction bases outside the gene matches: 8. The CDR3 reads CASSRTLAAGANVLTF. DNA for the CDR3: TGCGCCAGCAGCCGGACTCTAGCGGCCGGGGCCAACGTCCTGACTTTC.